These 22 T cell receptor beta chains were sequenced from one sample in a study of T cell changes during pregnancy in multiple sclerosis. Generated by immunoSEQ multiplex PCR, the TCRdb table keeps only in-frame clones and is missing some. The profile shows about 130,000 clones, about 96% of them singletons. The sample in question was peripheral blood, obtained after pregnancy. All receptors come from a female donor with multiple sclerosis, enrolled in a pregnancy study.

This chain connects TRBV5-1 to TRBJ2-5; 8 bases map to TRBD1. The CDR3 is 15 residues long. Germline V gene sequence: CDR1 SGHRS, CDR2 YFSETQ. Trimming removed 0 bases from V and 5 bases from J; junction bases left unmatched: 6. CDR3 residues: CASSLAAGGSETQYF. CDR3 nucleotides: TGCGCCAGCAGCTTGGCTGCAGGGGGCTCGGAGACCCAGTACTTC.

This rearrangement joins TRBV27 to TRBJ2-2, with D possibly matching TRBD1 (6 bases). The germline V gene has CDR1 MNHEY and CDR2 SMNVEV (reference sequence). The CDR3 spans 18 residues. Deletions cut 9 bases from V and 0 bases from J, with 23 bases between. The CDR3 region is CASHPGQKGTANTGELFF. In DNA form, the CDR3 reads TGTGCCAGTCACCCGGGACAAAAGGGAACCGCGAACACCGGGGAGCTGTTTTTT.

The rearrangement links TRBV7-8 to TRBJ2-5; no clear D gene. Trimming removed 0 bases at V and 1 base at J, with 6 bases between. Germline V gene sequence: CDR1 SGHVS, CDR2 FQNEAQ. This CDR3 contains 14 residues. The CDR3 DNA sequence: TGTGCCAGCAGCTTAGCGGAGATCCAAGAGACCCAGTACTTC. It codes for CASSLAEIQETQYF.

The chain couples TRBV4-3 to TRBJ2-2, with TRBD2 as a possible D gene (6 bases). The CDR3 is 17 residues long. V lost 0 bases and J lost 0, with 11 bases in between. Germline CDR1 LGHNA, CDR2 YSLEER. CDR3 sequence reads: CASSQDWGVSNTGELFF. The DNA of the CDR3 is TGCGCCAGCAGCCAAGATTGGGGGGTTTCGAACACCGGGGAGCTGTTTTTT.

The rearrangement joins TRBV6-4 to TRBJ2-1; TRBD2 agrees at 11 bases. CDR1 is MRHNA and CDR2 is SNTAGT in the germline V gene. This CDR3 is built from 15 residues. Losses at the gene ends were 2 bases for V and 3 bases for J; bases not matched to a gene: 0. CDR3 sequence reads: CASSDGTSGYNEQFF. The CDR3 nucleotides read TGTGCCAGCAGTGACGGGACTAGCGGCTACAATGAGCAGTTCTTC.

The V and J genes are TRBV2 and TRBJ2-5; weak D call: TRBD1 (5 bases). The CDR3 has 12 residues. V lost 4 bases and J lost 5, with 8 bases in between. CDR1 is SNHLY, CDR2 FYNNEI, per germline. CDR3 amino acids: CASSARQETQYF. For the CDR3, the DNA is TGTGCCAGCAGTGCACGACAGGAGACCCAGTACTTC.

This sequence joins TRBV5-6 and TRBJ2-1; D may be TRBD2 (6 bases). CDR3 length: 14 residues. In germline, CDR1 is SGHDT, CDR2 YYEEEE. V lost 4 bases, J lost 8 bases, and 16 bases lay in between. The CDR3 DNA reads TGTGCCAGCAGCCTCGCGTCGGGGGTCCATGAGCAGTTCTTC. Its protein product is CASSLASGVHEQFF.

The chain's CDR3 is CSAAYVVAAPYEQYF. The CDR3 region has the DNA TGCAGCGCCGCGTACGTGGTAGCGGCACCCTACGAGCAGTACTTC. The chain recombines TRBV29-1 with TRBJ2-7, with D possibly being TRBD2 (6 bases). V shed 7 bases and J shed 2 bases, with 21 bases lying between them. In germline, CDR1 is SQVTM, CDR2 ANQGSEA. This CDR3 has 15 amino acids.

The CDR3 loop reads CASSVNYEQYF. In nucleotides, the CDR3 is TGTGCCAGCAGCGTTAACTACGAGCAGTACTTC. The chain recombines TRBV7-9 with TRBJ2-7; D remains unclear. This CDR3 has 11 residues. Germline CDR1 reads SEHNR; CDR2 reads FQNEAQ (reference sequence). V was trimmed by 5 bases and J by 3 bases, leaving 5 bases between them.

This chain links TRBV15 with TRBJ2-2; perhaps TRBD1 as D (5 bases). The CDR3 sequence is 14 residues long. Looked up from germline, CDR1 is LNHNV and CDR2 is YYDKDF (reference sequence). Trimming removed 0 bases at V and 4 bases at J, with 6 bases between. CDR3 loop: CATSRDRATGELFF. The CDR3 region has the DNA TGTGCCACCAGCAGAGACAGGGCCACCGGGGAGCTGTTTTTT.

The V gene is TRBV9, the J gene TRBJ2-5; 7 bases are a match to TRBD1. Germline V lookup: CDR1 SGDLS, CDR2 YYNGEE. The CDR3 sequence is 13 residues long. Unmatched junction bases numbered 0, after V lost 0 bases and J lost 4 bases. Here the CDR3 reads CASSVDRGETQYF. The CDR3 nucleotides are TGTGCCAGCAGCGTAGACAGGGGAGAGACCCAGTACTTC.

This rearrangement joins TRBV7-9 to TRBJ2-1; 12 nucleotides line up with TRBD1. The V segment lost 1 base and the J segment 7 bases; nucleotides outside the gene matches: 5. CDR1 SEHNR and CDR2 FQNEAQ come from the germline V gene (reference sequence). CDR3 length equals 16 residues. CDR3 coding DNA: TGTGCCAGCAGCTTAGAGGGACAGGGGGCCCGAAATGAGCAGTTCTTC. Protein product: CASSLEGQGARNEQFF.

J is TRBJ1-5 and V is TRBV27, with 8 bases identical to TRBD1. Germline V gene data show CDR1 as MNHEY and CDR2 as SMNVEV (reference sequence). The CDR3 contains 16 residues. The V segment lost 5 bases and the J segment 0 bases; nucleotides outside the gene matches: 6. The CDR3 loop reads CASSTGGGYSNQPQHF. CDR3 bases: TGTGCCAGCAGTACAGGGGGGGGCTATAGCAATCAGCCCCAGCATTTT.

This chain links TRBV28 with TRBJ2-2; 7 bases line up with TRBD2. CDR1 MDHEN and CDR2 SYDVKM come from the germline V gene. V shed 10 bases, J shed 2 bases, and the junction held 10 bases outside the gene matches. This CDR3 spans 15 amino acids. CDR3 residues: CATRSGGRNTGELFF. DNA of the CDR3: TGTGCCACCCGGTCGGGGGGACGCAACACCGGGGAGCTGTTTTTT.

The V gene is TRBV9, the J gene TRBJ2-1; D gene ambiguous. Trimming shortened V by 3 bases and J by 5 bases, and 3 bases separated the two germline ends. Germline CDR1 and CDR2: SGDLS and YYNGEE. The CDR3 is 11 residues long. Here the CDR3 DNA reads TGTGCCAGCAGCGCCAACAATGAGCAGTTCTTC. As protein: CASSANNEQFF. The full variable domain, its missing parts supplied by reference TRBV9 and TRBJ2-1, is DSGVTQTPKHLITATGQRVTLRCSPRSGDLSVYWYQQSLDQGLQFLIQYYNGEERAKGNILERFSAQQFPDLHSELNLSSLELGDSALYFCASSANNEQFFGPGTRLTVL.

This chain joins TRBV7-9 and TRBJ2-7; D ambiguous. The CDR3 is made up of 12 amino acids. Germline V gene data show CDR1 as SEHNR and CDR2 as FQNEAQ (reference sequence). Trimming took 5 bases from V and 2 from J, leaving 7 bases between them. CDR3 in amino acids: CASSRATYEQYF. CDR3 nucleotides: TGTGCCAGCAGCCGAGCGACCTACGAGCAGTACTTC.

CDR3 protein: CATGTGREAFF. The CDR3 bases are TGTGCCACCGGGACAGGCAGAGAAGCTTTCTTT. The V call is TRBV6-6, the J call TRBJ1-1; 8 nucleotides align to TRBD1. The CDR3 spans 11 residues. The V gene's germline CDR1 is MNHNY and CDR2 SVGAGI (reference sequence). Germline trimming cut 10 bases from V and 8 bases from J; bases unmatched to any gene: 6.

This clone has just a few counts. V and J are TRBV5-1 and TRBJ1-4, with D possibly TRBD1 on 5 matching bases. CDR1 and CDR2 (germline): SGHRS, YFSETQ. The CDR3 totals 16 residues. Trimming left V 0 bases short and J 5 bases short, with 14 bases between. The CDR3 protein is CASSLGHLAGNEKLFF. The CDR3, as DNA: TGCGCCAGCAGCTTGGGGCATTTGGCAGGGAATGAAAAACTGTTTTTT.

The chain has TRBV5-4 and TRBJ2-6; a weak D match, TRBD1 (6 bases). The CDR3 runs to 20 residues. Germline lookup yields CDR1 SGHNT and CDR2 YYREEE (reference sequence). The V end was cut by 0 bases, the J end by 0 bases, with 19 bases between. Written as DNA, the CDR3 is TGTGCCAGCAGCTTGGAAGGTTTTAAAAGGGGGTACTCTGGGGCCAACGTCCTGACTTTC. Protein sequence: CASSLEGFKRGYSGANVLTF.

V gene TRBV10-3 combines with J gene TRBJ2-3; 11 bases match TRBD2. The CDR3 is made up of 15 amino acids. Per germline, CDR1 ENHRY and CDR2 SYGVKD. J was trimmed by 4 bases and V by 4 bases; bases with no gene match: 4. The CDR3 nucleotides are TGTGCCATCAGTGCCACTAGCGGGAGTTCAGATACGCAGTATTTT. The encoded protein is CAISATSGSSDTQYF.

CDR3 loop: CASSPRGALNTGELFF. In DNA, the CDR3 is TGCGCCAGCAGCCCCCGGGGGGCCTTAAACACCGGGGAGCTGTTTTTT. The gene calls are TRBV4-1 and TRBJ2-2, with D perhaps TRBD2 (7 bases). The CDR3 has 16 amino acids. Germline V gene data show CDR1 as MGHRA and CDR2 as YSYEKL. The V end was cut by 4 bases, the J end by 2 bases, with 14 bases between.

The genes are TRBV10-3 and TRBJ2-2, with TRBD2 identical over 11 bases. CDR3 length: 18 residues. The V segment lost 4 bases and the J segment 4 bases; nucleotides outside the gene matches: 11. From germline, CDR1 is ENHRY and CDR2 SYGVKD. The CDR3 region has the DNA TGTGCCATCAGTGCCGCGGGCTCCGGGACTAGCGGCACCGGGGAGCTGTTTTTT. This gives the protein CAISAAGSGTSGTGELFF.